The clone carrying this TCR beta chain was observed a single time. Its antigen is unknown. The record originates from a study of T-cell reconstitution after alpha-beta-depleted transplantation in children. The study, taken as a whole, reports: Certain patients had high TCRbeta diversity at day 60, and it came from recipient T cells and thymic progenitors that survived. About two months after transplant, alpha-beta T cells reportedly came from several hundred expanded graft clones. At the one-year point after transplant, T-cell counts and TCRbeta diversity were found to come mostly from T cells that had been newly produced.

Construction of the TCRbeta library involved unique molecular identifiers. TCRdb used MiXCR to reprocess the PCR reads, holding one entry per CDR3 protein. The sample shows about 310,000 distinct CDR3 sequences, around 25% of them seen only once. This CDR3 contains 12 residues. V was cut by 3 bases and J by 3 bases, with 6 bases left in between. The germline V gene has CDR1 GTSNPN and CDR2 SVGIG (reference sequence). This clonotype originated in a male patient aged 5 to 17 who had a stem cell transplant for acute lymphoblastic leukemia, so the T cells may come from the graft donor. This chain links TRBV30 with TRBJ2-1; D uncertain. The sequences come from PBMCs, mostly from graft donor cells, collected 180 days after TCRalphabeta/CD19-depleted stem cell transplant. The CDR3, as DNA: TGTGCCTGGAGGGGTGACTACAATGAGCAGTTCTTC. Translation gives CAWRGDYNEQFF.